The rows below give T cell receptor beta chains drawn from one sample of a study of cytomegalovirus exposure and HLA in healthy donors. Libraries were prepared by immunoSEQ multiplex PCR; TCRdb keeps only in-frame clonotypes and omits some of them. The repertoire holds more than 100,000 clones, 65% to 85% seen once, with roughly 4% in the top ten. The specimen was PBMCs. The receptors stem from a man aged 45-60 years in good health and CMV-seropositive. Each CDR3 is given with its conserved first and last residue. A D gene is named only where the DNA matches it firmly. The size entry is marked missing in some rows and otherwise reads once, few, many or a size class.

clone_size d_call cdr3_length j_call v_call cdr3_aa cdr3_nt
. . 15 TRBJ2-7 TRBV7-8 CASSRSGTGTYEQYF TGTGCCAGCAGCCGGAGCGGGACAGGCACCTACGAGCAGTACTTC
. . 15 TRBJ1-3 TRBV28 CASSPRGLVGNTIYF TGTGCCAGCAGCCCGCGGGGTCTGGTTGGAAACACCATATATTTT
. . 15 TRBJ2-7 TRBV4-3 CASSQDGDSSYEQYF TGCGCCAGCAGCCAAGATGGGGACTCCTCCTACGAGCAGTACTTC
. . 16 TRBJ2-7 TRBV7-2 CASSRSGGRVIYEQYF TGTGCCAGCAGCCGTTCGGGCGGGCGGGTTATCTACGAGCAGTACTTC
. TRBD1 15 TRBJ2-2 TRBV4-1 CASSRDRANTGELFF TGCGCCAGCAGCCGGGACAGAGCGAACACCGGGGAGCTGTTTTTT
. . 12 TRBJ2-7 TRBV19 CASSRRGYEQYF TGTGCCAGTAGCCGACGGGGATACGAGCAGTACTTC
. . 14 TRBJ1-5 TRBV6-5 CASRPGSANQPQHF TGTGCCAGCAGGCCGGGTTCGGCAAATCAGCCCCAGCATTTT
. . 14 TRBJ2-1 TRBV30 CAWSVYYPVGEQFF TGTGCCTGGAGTGTATATTACCCGGTCGGTGAGCAGTTCTTC
. TRBD1 14 TRBJ2-7 TRBV5-8 CASSLEGTVYEQYF TGTGCCAGCAGCTTGGAAGGGACAGTTTACGAGCAGTACTTC
. . 14 TRBJ2-3 TRBV9 CASSVAGFTDTQYF TGTGCCAGCAGCGTAGCGGGATTCACAGATACGCAGTATTTT
few TRBD2 15 TRBJ2-1 TRBV7-2 CASSRLAGDYNEQFF TGTGCCAGCAGCCGACTAGCGGGAGACTACAATGAGCAGTTCTTC
. . 14 TRBJ1-5 TRBV28 CASSDMRTHQPQHF TGTGCCAGCAGCGATATGAGGACTCATCAGCCCCAGCATTTT
. TRBD1 15 TRBJ1-5 TRBV28 CASSPRTGKVQPQHF TGTGCCAGCAGTCCGAGGACAGGAAAGGTTCAGCCCCAGCATTTT
. TRBD1 15 TRBJ2-5 TRBV7-2 CASSSNDRVGETQYF TGTGCCAGCAGCTCAAACGACAGGGTTGGAGAGACCCAGTACTTC
. TRBD2 16 TRBJ2-1 TRBV11-2 CASSLEGPGGVNEQFF TGTGCCAGCAGCTTAGAGGGCCCGGGGGGGGTCAATGAGCAGTTCTTC
. TRBD2 15 TRBJ2-7 TRBV27 CASSMGLAGVSEQYF TGTGCCAGCAGTATGGGACTAGCGGGAGTTAGCGAGCAGTACTTC
. TRBD2 16 TRBJ2-1 TRBV9 CASSVQIAGGYNEQFF TGTGCCAGCAGCGTTCAGATAGCGGGAGGGTACAATGAGCAGTTCTTC
. . 14 TRBJ1-1 TRBV9 CASSVGGENTEAFF TGTGCCAGCAGCGTAGGGGGGGAAAACACTGAAGCTTTCTTT
. TRBD1 15 TRBJ1-5 TRBV2 CASSRTGVGNQPQHF TGTGCCAGCAGTAGGACAGGGGTGGGAAATCAGCCCCAGCATTTT
. TRBD1 15 TRBJ2-7 TRBV11-2 CASSSYRGQAYEQYF TGTGCCAGCAGCTCCTACCGGGGACAGGCCTACGAGCAGTACTTC
once TRBD2 16 TRBJ2-7 TRBV29-1 CSVEGLGLAGGYEQYF TGCAGCGTTGAGGGACTTGGTCTAGCGGGAGGATACGAGCAGTACTTC
. . 16 TRBJ2-5 TRBV12-2 CASRLASREFQETQYF TGTGCAAGTCGCTTAGCGTCGCGGGAATTCCAAGAGACCCAGTACTTC
. TRBD2 15 TRBJ2-7 TRBV7-2 CASSLGLAGTYEQYF TGTGCCAGCAGCCTCGGACTAGCGGGGACCTACGAGCAGTACTTC
. . 14 TRBJ2-3 TRBV7-3 CASSLGLRTDTQYF TGTGCCAGCAGCTTGGGACTGCGCACAGATACGCAGTATTTT
. TRBD1 16 TRBJ1-3 TRBV11-2 CASSSLTGRSGNTIYF TGTGCCAGCAGCTCTTTGACAGGGCGCTCTGGAAACACCATATATTTT
. . 11 TRBJ1-1 TRBV20-1 CSASLNTEAFF TGCAGTGCTTCCTTGAACACTGAAGCTTTCTTT
. . 15 TRBJ2-1 TRBV2 CASSEIAENRDEQFF TGTGCCAGCAGTGAAATAGCGGAAAATCGGGATGAGCAGTTCTTC
. TRBD2 16 TRBJ2-1 TRBV9 CASSAPSGRAPNEQFF TGTGCCAGCAGCGCCCCAAGCGGGAGGGCCCCCAATGAGCAGTTCTTC
. TRBD1 15 TRBJ1-1 TRBV15 CATSRDRVQGPLGFF TGTGCCACCAGCAGAGATAGAGTACAGGGGCCGCTAGGTTTCTTT
few . 15 TRBJ2-7 TRBV6-1 CASSARVSTIYEQYF TGTGCCAGCAGTGCGCGTGTCTCAACTATCTACGAGCAGTACTTC
. . 13 TRBJ2-5 TRBV5-6 CASRFSGVETQYF TGTGCCAGCAGGTTCTCAGGGGTAGAGACCCAGTACTTC
. TRBD2 14 TRBJ2-1 TRBV27 CASGLAGGYNEQFF TGTGCCAGCGGTCTAGCGGGAGGGTACAATGAGCAGTTCTTC
. . 14 TRBJ1-4 TRBV30 CAGTATATNEKLFF TGTGCCGGCACAGCAACTGCAACTAATGAAAAACTGTTTTTT
. TRBD1 14 TRBJ2-7 TRBV30 CAWGGQGALNEQYF TGTGCCTGGGGGGGACAGGGGGCCTTGAACGAGCAGTACTTC
. . 14 TRBJ1-2 TRBV29-1 CSVVIGQINYGYTF TGCAGCGTTGTCATCGGACAGATAAATTATGGCTACACCTTC
. TRBD2 14 TRBJ2-7 TRBV19 CASSIGQRGDEQYF TGTGCCAGTAGTATAGGGCAGCGGGGGGACGAGCAGTACTTC
. TRBD1 16 TRBJ2-5 TRBV19 CASSVGRGHSQETQYF TGTGCCAGTAGTGTGGGCAGGGGGCACTCCCAAGAGACCCAGTACTTC
. TRBD1 14 TRBJ2-7 TRBV28 CASKTGTGVPHLLF TGTGCCAGCAAAACCGGGACAGGGGTGCCCCACCTTCTCTTC
. . 18 TRBJ2-4 TRBV4-2 CASSPLPRSGENKDILYF TGTGCCAGCAGCCCCCTACCCCGGTCGGGAGAGAACAAAGACATTCTGTACTTC
. . 15 TRBJ2-1 TRBV5-1 CASSLVGGRGNEQFF TGCGCCAGCAGCTTGGTAGGGGGGCGGGGGAATGAGCAGTTCTTC
. . 14 TRBJ2-7 TRBV27 CASRRAGNFNEQYF TGTGCCAGCAGGAGAGCCGGGAATTTCAACGAGCAGTACTTC
. TRBD2 14 TRBJ2-5 TRBV4-2 CASSQKRGGETQYF TGTGCCAGCAGCCAAAAGCGGGGGGGGGAGACCCAGTACTTC
. TRBD2 15 TRBJ2-1 TRBV6-4 CASSELAGGGGEQFF TGTGCCAGCAGTGAACTAGCGGGAGGCGGTGGTGAGCAGTTCTTC
. TRBD2 14 TRBJ2-5 TRBV19 CASSLAGVLKTQYF TGTGCCAGTAGTCTAGCGGGAGTTTTGAAGACCCAGTACTTC
few TRBD1 14 TRBJ2-5 TRBV19 CASSIDDRGSTQYF TGTGCCAGTAGTATTGACGACAGGGGTTCGACCCAGTACTTC
. . 13 TRBJ2-3 TRBV11-3 CASSGTSTDTQYF TGTGCCAGCAGCGGGACTTCCACAGATACGCAGTATTTT
. TRBD1 13 TRBJ2-7 TRBV18 CASSPGTAYEQYF TGTGCCAGCTCACCTGGGACAGCCTACGAGCAGTACTTC
. . 16 TRBJ2-7 TRBV27 CARTPRSQGGDYEQYF TGTGCCAGGACTCCGAGGTCACAGGGCGGCGACTACGAGCAGTACTTC
. . 14 TRBJ2-2 TRBV28 CASTAGQNTGELFF TGTGCCAGCACCGCGGGGCAGAACACCGGGGAGCTGTTTTTT
once TRBD2 16 TRBJ2-7 TRBV11-2 CASSPPSGRALYEQYF TGTGCCAGCAGCCCGCCGAGCGGGAGGGCCCTCTACGAGCAGTACTTC
. . 15 TRBJ2-7 TRBV5-1 CASSSTGTVVYEQYF TGCGCCAGCAGCTCGACAGGGACTGTCGTTTACGAGCAGTACTTC
few TRBD2 15 TRBJ2-5 TRBV9 CASSVVAGGKETQYF TGTGCCAGCAGCGTAGTAGCGGGAGGTAAAGAGACCCAGTACTTC
. TRBD2 16 TRBJ2-3 TRBV7-3 CASSFGTSGGGDTQYF TGTGCCAGCAGCTTCGGGACTAGCGGGGGGGGAGATACGCAGTATTTT
. TRBD1 19 TRBJ2-1 TRBV9 CASSGNPTGDLSSYNEQFF TGTGCCAGCAGCGGAAACCCAACAGGGGACCTTAGCTCCTACAATGAGCAGTTCTTC